One TCR beta chain is described in this entry. The record originates from a study of long-term antiretroviral therapy in people with HIV. Version v3.0 of the immunoSEQ assay was performed at survey level. Assay: immunoSEQ multiplex PCR; the TCRdb copy retains only in-frame clones and omits some. The profile covers 25,000 to 30,000 clones, with approximately 80% appearing a single time and more than 5.5% taken by the ten largest. Trimming removed 6 bases at V and 1 base at J, with 6 bases between. The germline V gene has CDR1 SNHLY and CDR2 FYNNEI. The CDR3 sequence is 12 residues long. The sample here was unsorted PBMCs, taken 1.1 years before starting antiretroviral therapy. The clonotype comes from a woman in her 30s with HIV. The chain is built from TRBV2 and TRBJ1-1, with a weak D call TRBD1 (5 bases). The CDR3 sequence: CASRGRNTEAFF. CDR3 nucleotide sequence: TGTGCCAGCAGGGGACGGAACACTGAAGCTTTCTTT.